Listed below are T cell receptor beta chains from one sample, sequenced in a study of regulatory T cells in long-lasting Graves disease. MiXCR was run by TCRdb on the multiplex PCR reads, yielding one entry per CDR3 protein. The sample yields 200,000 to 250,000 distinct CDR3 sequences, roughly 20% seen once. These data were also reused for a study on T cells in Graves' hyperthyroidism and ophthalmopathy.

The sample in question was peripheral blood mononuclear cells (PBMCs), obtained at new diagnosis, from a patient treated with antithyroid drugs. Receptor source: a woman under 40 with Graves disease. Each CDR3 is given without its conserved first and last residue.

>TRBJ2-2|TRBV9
ASSVGGGGGTGELF
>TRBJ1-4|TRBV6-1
ASSPDRRNEKLF
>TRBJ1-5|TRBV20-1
SARVEGLPEH
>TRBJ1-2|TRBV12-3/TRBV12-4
ASSLGTPGSYT
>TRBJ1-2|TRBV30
AWSSTGAGGYT
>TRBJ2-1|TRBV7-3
ASSPTRTRGSYNEQF
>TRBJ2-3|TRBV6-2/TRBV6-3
ASSEASGTRDTQY
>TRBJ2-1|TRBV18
ASSPSGWEQF
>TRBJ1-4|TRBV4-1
ASSQRGPGEKLF
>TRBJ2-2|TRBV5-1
ASSRRGQGASGELF